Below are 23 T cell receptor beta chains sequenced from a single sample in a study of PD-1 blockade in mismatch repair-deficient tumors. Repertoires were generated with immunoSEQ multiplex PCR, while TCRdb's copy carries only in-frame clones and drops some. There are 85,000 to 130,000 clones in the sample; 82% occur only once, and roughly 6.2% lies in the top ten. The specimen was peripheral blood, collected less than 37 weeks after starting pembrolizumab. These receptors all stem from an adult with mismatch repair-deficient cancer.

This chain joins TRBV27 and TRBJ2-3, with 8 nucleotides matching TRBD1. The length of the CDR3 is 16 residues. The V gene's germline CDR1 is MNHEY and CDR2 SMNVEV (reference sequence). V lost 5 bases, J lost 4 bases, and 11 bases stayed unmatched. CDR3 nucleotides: TGTGCCAGCAGTCCGGTTCGGACAGGGATGGCAGATACGCAGTATTTT. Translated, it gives CASSPVRTGMADTQYF.

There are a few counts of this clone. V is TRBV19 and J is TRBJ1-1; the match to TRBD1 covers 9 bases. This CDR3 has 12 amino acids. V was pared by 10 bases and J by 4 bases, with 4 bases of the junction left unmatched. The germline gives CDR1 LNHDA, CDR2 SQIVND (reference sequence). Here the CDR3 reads CATGQGSTEAFF. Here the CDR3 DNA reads TGTGCCACGGGACAGGGTAGCACTGAAGCTTTCTTT.

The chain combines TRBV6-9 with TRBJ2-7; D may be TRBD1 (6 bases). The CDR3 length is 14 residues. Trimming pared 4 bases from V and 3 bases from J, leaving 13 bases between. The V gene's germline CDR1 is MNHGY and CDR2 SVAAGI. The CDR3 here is CASSWAGEHYEQYF. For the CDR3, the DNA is TGTGCCAGCAGTTGGGCAGGGGAGCACTACGAGCAGTACTTC.

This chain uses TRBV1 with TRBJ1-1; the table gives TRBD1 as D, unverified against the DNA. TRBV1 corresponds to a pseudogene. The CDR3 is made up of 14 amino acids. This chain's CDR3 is CTSNRDSMNTEAFF. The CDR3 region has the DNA TGCACCAGCAACCGGGACAGTATGAACACTGAAGCTTTCTTT.

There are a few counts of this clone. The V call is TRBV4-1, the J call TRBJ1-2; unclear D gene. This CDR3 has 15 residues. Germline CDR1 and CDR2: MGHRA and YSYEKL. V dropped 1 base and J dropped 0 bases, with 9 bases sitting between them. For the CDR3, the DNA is TGCGCCAGCAGCCAAGGTTCAGCGGCTAACTATGGCTACACCTTC. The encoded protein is CASSQGSAANYGYTF.

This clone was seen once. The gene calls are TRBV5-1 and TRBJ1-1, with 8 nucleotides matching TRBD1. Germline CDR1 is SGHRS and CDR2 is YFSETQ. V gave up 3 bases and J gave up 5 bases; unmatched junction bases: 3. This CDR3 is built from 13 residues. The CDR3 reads CASSSDRGTEAFF. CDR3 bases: TGCGCCAGCAGCTCAGACAGGGGTACTGAAGCTTTCTTT. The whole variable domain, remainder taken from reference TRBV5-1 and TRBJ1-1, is KAGVTQTPRYLIKTRGQQVTLSCSPISGHRSVSWYQQTPGQGLQFLFEYFSETQRNKGNFPGRFSGRQFSNSRSEMNVSTLELGDSALYLCASSSDRGTEAFFGQGTRLTVV.

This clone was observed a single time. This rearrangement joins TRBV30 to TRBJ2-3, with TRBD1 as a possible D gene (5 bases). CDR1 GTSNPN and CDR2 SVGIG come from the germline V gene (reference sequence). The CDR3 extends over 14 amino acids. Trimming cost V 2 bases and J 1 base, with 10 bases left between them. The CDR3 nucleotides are TGTGCCTGGAGTTGGCAGGGTGGCACAGATACGCAGTATTTT. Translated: CAWSWQGGTDTQYF. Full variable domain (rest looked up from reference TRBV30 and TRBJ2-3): SQTIHQWPATLVQPVGSPLSLECTVEGTSNPNLYWYRQAAGRGLQLLFYSVGIGQISSEVPQNLSASRPQDRQFILSSKKLLLSDSGFYLCAWSWQGGTDTQYFGPGTRLTVL.

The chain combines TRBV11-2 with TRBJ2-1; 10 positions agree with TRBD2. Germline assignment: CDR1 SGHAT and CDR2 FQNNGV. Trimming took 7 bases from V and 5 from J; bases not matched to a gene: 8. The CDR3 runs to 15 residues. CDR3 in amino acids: CASILASGRHNEQFF. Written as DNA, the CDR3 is TGTGCCAGCATCCTAGCTAGCGGGAGACACAATGAGCAGTTCTTC.

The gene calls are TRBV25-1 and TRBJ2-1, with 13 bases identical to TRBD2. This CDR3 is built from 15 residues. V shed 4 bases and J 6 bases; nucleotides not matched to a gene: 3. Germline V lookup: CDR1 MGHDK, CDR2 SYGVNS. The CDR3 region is CASSGRLAGGNEQFF. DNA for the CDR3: TGTGCCAGCAGTGGCCGACTAGCGGGAGGCAATGAGCAGTTCTTC.

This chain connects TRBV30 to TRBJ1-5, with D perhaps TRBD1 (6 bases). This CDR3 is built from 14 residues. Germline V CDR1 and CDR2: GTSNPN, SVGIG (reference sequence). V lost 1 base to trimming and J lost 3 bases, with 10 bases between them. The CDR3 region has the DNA TGTGCCTGGAGTGAGCCAGGGGCCAATCAGCCCCAGCATTTT. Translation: CAWSEPGANQPQHF. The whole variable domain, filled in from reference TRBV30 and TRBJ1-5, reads SQTIHQWPATLVQPVGSPLSLECTVEGTSNPNLYWYRQAAGRGLQLLFYSVGIGQISSEVPQNLSASRPQDRQFILSSKKLLLSDSGFYLCAWSEPGANQPQHFGDGTRLSIL.

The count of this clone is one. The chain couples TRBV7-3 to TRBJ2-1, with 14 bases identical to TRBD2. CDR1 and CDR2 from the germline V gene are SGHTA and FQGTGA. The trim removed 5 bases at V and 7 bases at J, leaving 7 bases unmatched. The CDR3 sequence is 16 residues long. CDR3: CASSPGLAGDGNEQFF. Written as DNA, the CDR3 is TGTGCCAGCAGCCCGGGACTAGCGGGAGATGGTAATGAGCAGTTCTTC.

The CDR3 DNA sequence: TGTGCCAGCAGGCAAGAAGGGAACACTAATGAAAAACTGTTTTTT. Residues: CASRQEGNTNEKLFF. The rearrangement uses TRBV2 and TRBJ1-4, with D unresolved. Trimming took 6 bases from V and 2 from J, leaving 13 bases between them. Germline CDR1 and CDR2: SNHLY and FYNNEI. This CDR3 is built from 15 residues. Combining the CDR3 with reference TRBV2 and TRBJ1-4 gives the whole variable domain EPEVTQTPSHQVTQMGQEVILRCVPISNHLYFYWYRQILGQKVEFLVSFYNNEISEKSEIFDDQFSVERPDGSNFTLKIRSTKLEDSAMYFCASRQEGNTNEKLFFGSGTQLSVL.

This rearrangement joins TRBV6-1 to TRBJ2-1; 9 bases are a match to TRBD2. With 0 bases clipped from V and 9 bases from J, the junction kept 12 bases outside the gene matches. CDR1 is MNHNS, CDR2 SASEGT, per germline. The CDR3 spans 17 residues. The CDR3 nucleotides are TGTGCCAGCAGTGAAGCATCGGGCGGGAGGGCCCCTCCTGAGCAGTTCTTC. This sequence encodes CASSEASGGRAPPEQFF.

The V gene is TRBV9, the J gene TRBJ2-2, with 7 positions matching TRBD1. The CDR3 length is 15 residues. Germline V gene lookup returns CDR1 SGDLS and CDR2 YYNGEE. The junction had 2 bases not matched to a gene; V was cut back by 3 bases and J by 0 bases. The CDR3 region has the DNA TGTGCCAGCAGCGCGGACAGGCCGAACACCGGGGAGCTGTTTTTT. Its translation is CASSADRPNTGELFF.

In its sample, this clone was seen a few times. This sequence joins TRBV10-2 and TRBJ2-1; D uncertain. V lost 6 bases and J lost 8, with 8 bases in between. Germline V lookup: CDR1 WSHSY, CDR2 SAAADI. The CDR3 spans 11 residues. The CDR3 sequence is CASSPSDEQFF. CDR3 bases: TGCGCCAGCAGCCCATCCGATGAGCAGTTCTTC.

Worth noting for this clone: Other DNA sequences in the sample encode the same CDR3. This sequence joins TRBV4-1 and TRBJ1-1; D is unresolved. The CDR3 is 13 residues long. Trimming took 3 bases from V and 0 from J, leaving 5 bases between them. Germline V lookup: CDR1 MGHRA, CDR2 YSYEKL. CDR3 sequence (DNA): TGCGCCAGCAGCCAGGTGGTGAACACTGAAGCTTTCTTT. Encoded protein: CASSQVVNTEAFF.

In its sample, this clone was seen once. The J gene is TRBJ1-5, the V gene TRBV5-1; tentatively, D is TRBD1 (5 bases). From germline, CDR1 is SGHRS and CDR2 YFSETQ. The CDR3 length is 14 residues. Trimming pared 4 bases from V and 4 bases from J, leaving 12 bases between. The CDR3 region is CASSPDSPNQPQHF. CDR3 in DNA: TGCGCCAGCAGCCCCGACAGCCCTAATCAGCCCCAGCATTTT.

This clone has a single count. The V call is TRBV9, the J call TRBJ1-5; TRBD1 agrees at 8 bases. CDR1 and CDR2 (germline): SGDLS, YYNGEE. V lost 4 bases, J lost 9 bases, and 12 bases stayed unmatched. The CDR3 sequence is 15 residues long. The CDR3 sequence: CASSPEGQGFRPQHF. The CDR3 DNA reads TGTGCCAGCAGCCCAGAAGGACAGGGTTTTCGGCCCCAGCATTTT.

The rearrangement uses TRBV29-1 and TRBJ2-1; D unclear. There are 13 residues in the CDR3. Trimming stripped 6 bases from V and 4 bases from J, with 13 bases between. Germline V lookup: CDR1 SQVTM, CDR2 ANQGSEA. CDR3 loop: CSVTQDTYNEQFF. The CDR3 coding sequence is TGCAGCGTGACACAAGACACTTACAATGAGCAGTTCTTC.

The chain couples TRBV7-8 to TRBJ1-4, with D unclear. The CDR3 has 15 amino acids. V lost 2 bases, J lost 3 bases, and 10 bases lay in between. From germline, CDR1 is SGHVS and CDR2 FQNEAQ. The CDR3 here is CASSLNGYPNEKLFF. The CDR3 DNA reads TGTGCCAGCAGCTTAAACGGCTACCCTAATGAAAAACTGTTTTTT. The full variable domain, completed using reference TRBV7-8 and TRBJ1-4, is GAGVSQSPRYKVAKRGQDVALRCDPISGHVSLFWYQQALGQGPEFLTYFQNEAQLDKSGLPSDRFFAERPEGSVSTLKIQRTQQEDSAVYLCASSLNGYPNEKLFFGSGTQLSVL.

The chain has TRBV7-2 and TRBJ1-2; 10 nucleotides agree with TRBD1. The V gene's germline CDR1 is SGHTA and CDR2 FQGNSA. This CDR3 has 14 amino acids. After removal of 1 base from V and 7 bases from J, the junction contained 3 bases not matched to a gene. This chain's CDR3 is CASSLVRDRGGYTF. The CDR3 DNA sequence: TGTGCCAGCAGCTTAGTGAGGGACAGGGGTGGCTACACCTTC.

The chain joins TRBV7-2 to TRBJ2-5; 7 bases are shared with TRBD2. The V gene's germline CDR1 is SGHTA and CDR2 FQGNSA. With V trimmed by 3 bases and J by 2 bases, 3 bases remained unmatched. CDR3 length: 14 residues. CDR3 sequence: CASSFPSGQETQYF. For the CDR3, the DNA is TGTGCCAGCAGCTTCCCTAGCGGTCAAGAGACCCAGTACTTC.

This CDR3 reads CASSVGVRANYGYTF. In DNA, the CDR3 is TGCGCCAGCAGTGTGGGGGTCAGAGCTAACTATGGCTACACCTTC. The V and J genes are TRBV10-2 and TRBJ1-2; tentatively, D is TRBD1 (5 bases). CDR3 length: 15 amino acids. CDR1 is WSHSY and CDR2 is SAAADI in the germline V gene. Deletions cut 4 bases from V and 0 bases from J, with 12 bases between.